This paragraph covers one T cell receptor beta chain sequence. Its antigen is still unknown. TCRdb's table, derived via immunoSEQ multiplex PCR, lists solely in-frame clones and lacks some. The table includes fewer than 150,000 clones, 86% detected once. These data come from a study of Ad26.COV2.S vaccination and SARS-CoV-2 variants. This CDR3 region has 15 residues. Trimming took 7 bases from V and 2 from J, leaving 16 bases between them. The germline V gene has CDR1 MNHNY and CDR2 SVGAGI (reference sequence). Whole-study findings and limits: Participants in the vaccine arm had higher spike-specific TCR breadth; placebo recipients had lower.

Sample: peripheral blood, taken after recovery from COVID-19. The sequence was obtained from a human donor who had recovered from COVID-19. V usage is TRBV6-6 and J usage is TRBJ2-3; D might be TRBD1 (5 bases). CDR3 DNA: TGTGCCAGCACCCCGGGTGGGGCCGTCACAGATACGCAGTATTTT. Protein sequence: CASTPGGAVTDTQYF.